These 14 T cell receptor beta chains were sequenced from one sample in a study of T cell responses to AZD1222 COVID-19 vaccine. Assay used: immunoSEQ multiplex PCR; TCRdb lists only in-frame clones, some missing. The sample lists under 200,000 clones, around nine tenths seen once, with around 3.6% in the top ten. The starting material was peripheral blood, obtained 28 days after the second dose of the MenACWY control vaccine. Receptor source: an adult who received the MenACWY meningococcal vaccine as a control.

The rearrangement uses TRBV30 and TRBJ1-3, with unresolved D. The CDR3 loop spans 10 amino acids. Germline CDR1 reads GTSNPN; CDR2 reads SVGIG (reference sequence). Trimming took off 7 bases at V and 4 bases at J, with 5 bases between the two ends. The DNA for the CDR3 is TGTGCCTTTAGCGGAAACACCATATATTTT. Protein product: CAFSGNTIYF.

The gene calls are TRBV6-5 and TRBJ1-1, with unresolved D. From germline, CDR1 is MNHEY and CDR2 SVGAGI. V was trimmed by 2 bases and J by 1 base, leaving 8 bases between them. The CDR3 contains 14 residues. The CDR3 DNA is TGTGCCAGCAGTTACCTGGGCGGGAACACTGAAGCTTTCTTT. It is translated as CASSYLGGNTEAFF.

This chain connects TRBV6-6 to TRBJ2-1; TRBD2 agrees at 14 bases. V trimming: 7 bases; J trimming: 16 bases; junction bases outside the gene matches: 9. This CDR3 spans 13 amino acids. CDR1 is MNHNY and CDR2 is SVGAGI in the germline V gene (reference sequence). The CDR3 DNA follows: TGTGCCAGCACCGGGACTAGCGGGAGAAATCACTTCTTC. Its translation: CASTGTSGRNHFF.

The gene calls are TRBV30 and TRBJ1-5; D is undetermined. Germline V gene lookup returns CDR1 GTSNPN and CDR2 SVGIG (reference sequence). The CDR3 is made up of 14 amino acids. V dropped 0 bases and J dropped 2 bases, with 8 bases sitting between them. The CDR3 loop reads CAWSVGQGNQPQHF. The CDR3 DNA reads TGTGCCTGGAGTGTAGGGCAGGGCAATCAGCCCCAGCATTTT. The entire variable domain, with the rest obtained from reference TRBV30 and TRBJ1-5, is as follows: SQTIHQWPATLVQPVGSPLSLECTVEGTSNPNLYWYRQAAGRGLQLLFYSVGIGQISSEVPQNLSASRPQDRQFILSSKKLLLSDSGFYLCAWSVGQGNQPQHFGDGTRLSIL.

As DNA, the CDR3 is TGTGCCAGCAGCTCCAGGGGCGTGAACACTGAAGCTTTCTTT. It translates to CASSSRGVNTEAFF. This chain connects TRBV7-8 to TRBJ1-1; TRBD1 is a possible D gene (6 bases). Germline V gene sequence: CDR1 SGHVS, CDR2 FQNEAQ. The CDR3 length is 14 residues. The V end lost 4 bases, the J end lost 0 bases, and 9 bases lay between the germline ends.

This clone was counted between two and nine times. The gene calls are TRBV19 and TRBJ2-2; unclear D gene. V was shortened by 3 bases and J by 0 bases, with 5 bases between the two germline ends. Germline V lookup: CDR1 LNHDA, CDR2 SQIVND (reference sequence). The CDR3 length is 14 residues. The CDR3 here is CASSISANTGELFF. DNA of the CDR3: TGTGCCAGTAGTATTTCGGCGAACACCGGGGAGCTGTTTTTT.

V usage is TRBV19 and J usage is TRBJ1-2; D is uncertain. Trimming took off 4 bases at V and 8 bases at J, with 8 bases between the two ends. This CDR3 region has 11 residues. Germline V gene sequence: CDR1 LNHDA, CDR2 SQIVND (reference sequence). The CDR3 coding sequence is TGTGCCAGTAGTAGCCGTATGGGCTACACCTTC. Translation gives CASSSRMGYTF. The complete variable domain, with remaining parts taken from reference TRBV19 and TRBJ1-2, reads DGGITQSPKYLFRKEGQNVTLSCEQNLNHDAMYWYRQDPGQGLRLIYYSQIVNDFQKGDIAEGYSVSREKKESFPLTVTSAQKNPTAFYLCASSSRMGYTFGSGTRLTVV.

The chain carries TRBV7-2 and TRBJ2-7; 8 nucleotides agree with TRBD1. The CDR3 runs 15 residues. The germline CDR1 and CDR2 sequences are SGHTA and FQGNSA. V lost 1 base to trimming and J lost 2 bases; unmatched junction nucleotides: 4. Here the CDR3 DNA reads TGTGCCAGCAGCTTAGTGACAGGGGAAACCTACGAGCAGTACTTC. Protein product: CASSLVTGETYEQYF.

The sample holds one count of this clone. The chain combines TRBV6-5 with TRBJ2-2; D is undetermined. Germline CDR1 is MNHEY and CDR2 is SVGAGI. CDR3 length: 15 residues. V was shortened by 2 bases and J by 1 base, with 8 bases between the two germline ends. The CDR3 region is CASSYRAGNTGELFF. The CDR3, as DNA: TGTGCCAGCAGTTACCGGGCCGGGAACACCGGGGAGCTGTTTTTT.

V usage is TRBV14 and J usage is TRBJ1-4, with TRBD1 as a possible D gene (6 bases). The CDR3 runs 14 residues. Germline assignment: CDR1 SGHDN and CDR2 FVKESK. V was trimmed by 2 bases and J by 8 bases, leaving 12 bases between them. The CDR3 DNA reads as TGTGCCAGCAGCCAACAGGGGTGGGACGAAAAACTGTTTTTT. Protein sequence: CASSQQGWDEKLFF.

The V gene is TRBV18, the J gene TRBJ2-2, with a possible D match to TRBD2 (6 bases). The CDR3 totals 16 residues. V lost 1 base to trimming and J lost 2 bases, with 11 bases between them. Germline-derived CDR1 and CDR2 are KGHSH and LQKENI. The CDR3: CASSPRVRGNTGELFF. CDR3 bases: TGTGCCAGCTCACCACGAGTGCGGGGTAACACCGGGGAGCTGTTTTTT.

The gene calls are TRBV7-2 and TRBJ2-1; 11 bases align to TRBD2. V trimming: 1 base; J trimming: 7 bases; junction bases outside the gene matches: 12. The germline V gene has CDR1 SGHTA and CDR2 FQGNSA. There are 18 residues in the CDR3. The CDR3 DNA reads TGTGCCAGCAGCTTAGATAGCTTAGCGGGAGGGCCGGAAAATGAGCAGTTCTTC. It translates to CASSLDSLAGGPENEQFF.

CDR3: CSVPGQGAGGYTF. The CDR3, as DNA: TGCAGCGTTCCGGGACAGGGGGCGGGAGGCTACACCTTC. The rearrangement joins TRBV29-1 to TRBJ1-2; the match to TRBD1 covers 12 bases. V lost 5 bases, J lost 8 bases, and 6 bases stayed unmatched. Germline loops: CDR1 SQVTM, CDR2 ANQGSEA. The CDR3 sequence is 13 residues long. Full variable domain (outside the CDR3, taken from reference TRBV29-1 and TRBJ1-2): SAVISQKPSRDICQRGTSLTIQCQVDSQVTMMFWYRQQPGQSLTLIATANQGSEATYESGFVIDKFPISRPNLTFSTLTVSNMSPEDSSIYLCSVPGQGAGGYTFGSGTRLTVV.

The J gene is TRBJ1-2, the V gene TRBV7-2, with 9 bases fitting TRBD1. Germline loops: CDR1 SGHTA, CDR2 FQGNSA. V gave up 5 bases and J gave up 8 bases; unmatched junction bases: 12. The CDR3 is 15 amino acids. The DNA for the CDR3 is TGTGCCAGCAGCCAAACCCCACAGGGGGCGGGCGGCTACACCTTC. Encoded protein: CASSQTPQGAGGYTF. The full variable domain, completed using reference TRBV7-2 and TRBJ1-2, is GAGVSQSPSNKVTEKGKDVELRCDPISGHTALYWYRQSLGQGLEFLIYFQGNSAPDKSGLPSDRFSAERTGGSVSTLTIQRTQQEDSAVYLCASSQTPQGAGGYTFGSGTRLTVV.